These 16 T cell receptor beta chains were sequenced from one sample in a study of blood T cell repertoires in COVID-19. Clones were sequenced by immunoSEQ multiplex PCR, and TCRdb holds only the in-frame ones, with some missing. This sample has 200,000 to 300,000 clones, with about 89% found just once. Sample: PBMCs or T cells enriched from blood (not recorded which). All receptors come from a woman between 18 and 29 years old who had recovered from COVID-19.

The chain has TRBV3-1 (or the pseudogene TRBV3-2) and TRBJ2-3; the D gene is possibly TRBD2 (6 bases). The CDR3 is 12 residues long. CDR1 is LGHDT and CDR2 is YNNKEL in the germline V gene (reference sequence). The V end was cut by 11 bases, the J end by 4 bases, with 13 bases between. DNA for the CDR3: TGTGCCGCCGGAGGGGATTCAGATACGCAGTATTTT. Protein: CAAGGDSDTQYF.

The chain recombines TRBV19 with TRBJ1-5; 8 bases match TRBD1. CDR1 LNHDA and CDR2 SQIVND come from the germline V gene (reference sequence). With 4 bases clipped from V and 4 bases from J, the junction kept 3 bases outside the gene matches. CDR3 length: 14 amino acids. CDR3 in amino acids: CASSKTGVNQPQHF. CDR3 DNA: TGTGCCAGTAGTAAGACAGGGGTTAATCAGCCCCAGCATTTT.

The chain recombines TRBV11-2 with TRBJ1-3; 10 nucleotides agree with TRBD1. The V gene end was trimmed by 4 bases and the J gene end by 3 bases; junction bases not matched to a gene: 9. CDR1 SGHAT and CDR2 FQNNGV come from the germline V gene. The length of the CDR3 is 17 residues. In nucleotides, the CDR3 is TGTGCCAGCAGCTCCCCCGGACAGGGGGTCCTTGGAAACACCATATATTTT. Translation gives CASSSPGQGVLGNTIYF.

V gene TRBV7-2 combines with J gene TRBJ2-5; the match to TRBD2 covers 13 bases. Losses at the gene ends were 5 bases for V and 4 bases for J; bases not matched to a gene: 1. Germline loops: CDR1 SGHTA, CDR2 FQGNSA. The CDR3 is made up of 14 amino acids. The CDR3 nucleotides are TGTGCCAGCAGCACTAGCGGGGGGGCAGAGACCCAGTACTTC. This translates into CASSTSGGAETQYF.

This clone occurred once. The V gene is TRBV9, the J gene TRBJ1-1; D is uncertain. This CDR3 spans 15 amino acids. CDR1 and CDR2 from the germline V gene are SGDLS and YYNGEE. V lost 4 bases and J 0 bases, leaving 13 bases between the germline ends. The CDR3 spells CASSPRGLMNTEAFF. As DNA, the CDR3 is TGTGCCAGCAGCCCTCGTGGGCTCATGAACACTGAAGCTTTCTTT. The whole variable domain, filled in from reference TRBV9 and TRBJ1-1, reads DSGVTQTPKHLITATGQRVTLRCSPRSGDLSVYWYQQSLDQGLQFLIQYYNGEERAKGNILERFSAQQFPDLHSELNLSSLELGDSALYFCASSPRGLMNTEAFFGQGTRLTVV.

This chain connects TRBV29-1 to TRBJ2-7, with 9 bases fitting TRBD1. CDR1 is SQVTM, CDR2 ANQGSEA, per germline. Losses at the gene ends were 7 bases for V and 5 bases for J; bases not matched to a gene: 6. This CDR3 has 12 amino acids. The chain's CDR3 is CSGGTGLHEQYF. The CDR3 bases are TGCAGCGGGGGGACAGGGTTACACGAGCAGTACTTC.

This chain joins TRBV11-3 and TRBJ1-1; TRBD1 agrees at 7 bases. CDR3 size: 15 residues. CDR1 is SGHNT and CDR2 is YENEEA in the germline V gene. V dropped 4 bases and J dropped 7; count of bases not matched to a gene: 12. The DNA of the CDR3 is TGTGCCAGCAGCTCGAAAACAGGGGAAGTTGGTGAAGCTTTCTTT. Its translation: CASSSKTGEVGEAFF.

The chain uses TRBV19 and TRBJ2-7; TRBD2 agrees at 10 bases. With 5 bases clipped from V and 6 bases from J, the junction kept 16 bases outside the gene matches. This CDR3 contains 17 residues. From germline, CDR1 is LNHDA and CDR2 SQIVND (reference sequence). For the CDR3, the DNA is TGTGCCAGTAGTCCCCACGGCCGGGCTAGCGGGAGAGTCGAGCAGTACTTC. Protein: CASSPHGRASGRVEQYF. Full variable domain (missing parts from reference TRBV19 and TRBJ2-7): DGGITQSPKYLFRKEGQNVTLSCEQNLNHDAMYWYRQDPGQGLRLIYYSQIVNDFQKGDIAEGYSVSREKKESFPLTVTSAQKNPTAFYLCASSPHGRASGRVEQYFGPGTRLTVT.

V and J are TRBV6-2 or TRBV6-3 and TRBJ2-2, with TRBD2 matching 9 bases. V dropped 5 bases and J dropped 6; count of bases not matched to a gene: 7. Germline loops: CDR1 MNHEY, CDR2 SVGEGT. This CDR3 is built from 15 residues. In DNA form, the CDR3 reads TGTGCCAGCAGTCTCGCGGGGGGGTTATCCGGGGAGCTGTTTTTT. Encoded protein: CASSLAGGLSGELFF.

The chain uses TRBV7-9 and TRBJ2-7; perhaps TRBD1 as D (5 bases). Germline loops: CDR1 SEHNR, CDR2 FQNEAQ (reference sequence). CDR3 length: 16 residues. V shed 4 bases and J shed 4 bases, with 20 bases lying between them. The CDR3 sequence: CASSSAVGVPLYEQYF. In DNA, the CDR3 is TGTGCCAGCAGCTCGGCCGTAGGGGTTCCCTTGTACGAGCAGTACTTC.

This CDR3 reads CASSPVRVEQYF. For the CDR3, the DNA is TGTGCCAGCAGCCCGGTTCGGGTCGAGCAGTACTTC. This chain joins TRBV5-8 and TRBJ2-7; D unresolved. Per germline, CDR1 SGHTS and CDR2 YDEGEE. There are 12 residues in the CDR3. The V gene lost 4 bases and the J gene lost 6 bases, with 11 bases spanning the gap.

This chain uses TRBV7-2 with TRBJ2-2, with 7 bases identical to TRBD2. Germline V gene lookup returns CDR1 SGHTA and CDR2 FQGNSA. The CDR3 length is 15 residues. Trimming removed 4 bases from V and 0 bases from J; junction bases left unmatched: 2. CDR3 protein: CASSYTSANTGELFF. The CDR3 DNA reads TGTGCCAGCAGCTACACTAGCGCGAACACCGGGGAGCTGTTTTTT.

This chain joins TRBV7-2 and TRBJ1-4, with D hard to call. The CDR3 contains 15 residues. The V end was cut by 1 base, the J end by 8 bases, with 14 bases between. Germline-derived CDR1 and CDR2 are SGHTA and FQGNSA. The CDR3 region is CASSLGAGEGEKLFF. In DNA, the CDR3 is TGTGCCAGCAGCTTAGGCGCGGGAGAAGGGGAAAAACTGTTTTTT.

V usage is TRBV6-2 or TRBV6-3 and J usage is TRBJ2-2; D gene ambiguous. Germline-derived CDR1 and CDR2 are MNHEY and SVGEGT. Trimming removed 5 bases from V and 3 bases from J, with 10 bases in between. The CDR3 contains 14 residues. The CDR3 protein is CASSDQVYTGELFF. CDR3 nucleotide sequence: TGTGCCAGCAGTGATCAGGTGTACACCGGGGAGCTGTTTTTT.

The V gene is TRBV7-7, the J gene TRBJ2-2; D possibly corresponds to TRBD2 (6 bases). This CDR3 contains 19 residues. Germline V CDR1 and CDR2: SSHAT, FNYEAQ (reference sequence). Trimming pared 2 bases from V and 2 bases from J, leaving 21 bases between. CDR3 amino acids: CASSLKTTRGLLNTGELFF. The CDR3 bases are TGTGCCAGCAGCTTAAAAACGACTAGAGGGTTGTTAAACACCGGGGAGCTGTTTTTT. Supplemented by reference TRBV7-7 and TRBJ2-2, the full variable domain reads GAGVSQSPRYKVTKRGQDVTLRCDPISSHATLYWYQQALGQGPEFLTYFNYEAQPDKSGLPSDRFSAERPEGSISTLTIQRTEQRDSAMYRCASSLKTTRGLLNTGELFFGEGSRLTVL.

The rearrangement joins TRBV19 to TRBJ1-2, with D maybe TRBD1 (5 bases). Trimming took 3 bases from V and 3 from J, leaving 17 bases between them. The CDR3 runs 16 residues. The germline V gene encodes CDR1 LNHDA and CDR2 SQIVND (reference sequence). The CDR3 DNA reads TGTGCCAGTAGTATTCCGATCGGGGGATCGGACTATGGCTACACCTTC. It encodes CASSIPIGGSDYGYTF.